These 9 T cell receptor beta chains were sequenced from one sample in a study of prognosis after radiotherapy for stage I lung cancer. From genomic DNA, TCR beta CDR3 was amplified by two-round multiplex PCR. It was primers specific to each TRBV and TRBJ gene that first-round PCR used. TCRdb reanalysed the multiplex PCR reads using MiXCR and keeps one entry per CDR3 protein. There are about 51,000 distinct CDR3 sequences in the sample; about 32% occur only once, and 8% to 9.5% lies in the top ten. Specimen: PBMCs, collected before or after stereotactic body radiation therapy (not recorded which). All receptors derive from a donor aged 50 or older with non-small cell lung cancer.

This clonotype was seen repeatedly, ten times or more. The rearrangement joins TRBV4-2 to TRBJ2-6; no clear D. Germline CDR1 reads LGHNA; CDR2 reads YNFKEQ. The CDR3 is made up of 17 amino acids. V lost 3 bases, J lost 0 bases, and 12 bases lay in between. Written as DNA, the CDR3 is TGTGCCAGCAGCCAGACCCGACGATCCTCTGGGGCCAACGTCCTGACTTTC. Protein product: CASSQTRRSSGANVLTF.

Comment on this clonotype: One base away lies a much larger clone, so this may be a sequencing read error. This chain links TRBV12-3 or TRBV12-4 with TRBJ1-4; 7 nucleotides align to TRBD1. The junction had 11 bases not matched to a gene; V was cut back by 5 bases and J by 11 bases. The CDR3 runs to 14 residues. As DNA, the CDR3 is TGTGCCAGCAGTCCAGGGGGAGCGGTACGTAAACTGTTTTTT. This sequence encodes CASSPGGAVRKLFF.

This clonotype has at least ten counts. V gene TRBV3-1 combines with J gene TRBJ1-1, with D possibly being TRBD1 (5 bases). The V and J ends lost 4 bases and 5 bases respectively, with 14 bases between them. This CDR3 is 14 amino acids long. Germline-derived CDR1 and CDR2 are LGHDT and YNNKEL (reference sequence). DNA of the CDR3: TGTGCCAGCAGCCCCCTGGGGGTAGGGACTGAAGCTTTCTTT. It translates to CASSPLGVGTEAFF. The full variable domain, rest sourced from reference TRBV3-1 and TRBJ1-1, is DTAVSQTPKYLVTQMGNDKSIKCEQNLGHDTMYWYKQDSKKFLKIMFSYNNKELIINETVPNRFSPKSPDKAHLNLHINSLELGDSAVYFCASSPLGVGTEAFFGQGTRLTVV.

This clonotype appeared many times. V and J are TRBV6-1 and TRBJ2-1; 7 positions agree with TRBD1. CDR3 length: 14 residues. J was trimmed by 8 bases and V by 8 bases; bases with no gene match: 12. Per germline, CDR1 MNHNS and CDR2 SASEGT. DNA of the CDR3: TGTGCCAGCTCCCTCTATCAACAGGGGCATGAGCAGTTCTTC. It specifies CASSLYQQGHEQFF.

This clonotype occurred many times. This chain links TRBV2 with TRBJ1-2; TRBD1 aligns across 9 bases. The V and J ends lost 6 bases and 4 bases, in that order; junction bases with no gene match: 12. Germline V lookup: CDR1 SNHLY, CDR2 FYNNEI. This CDR3 contains 16 residues. Written as DNA, the CDR3 is TGTGCCAGCAGAGGCCGGGACAGGGTAGTGGTCTATGGCTACACCTTC. Translated, it gives CASRGRDRVVVYGYTF. Using reference TRBV2 and TRBJ1-2 for the parts outside the CDR3, the full variable domain is EPEVTQTPSHQVTQMGQEVILRCVPISNHLYFYWYRQILGQKVEFLVSFYNNEISEKSEIFDDQFSVERPDGSNFTLKIRSTKLEDSAMYFCASRGRDRVVVYGYTFGSGTRLTVV.

This clonotype was observed a single time. The gene calls are TRBV11-3 and TRBJ2-5, with D tentatively TRBD2 (6 bases). CDR1 is SGHNT, CDR2 YENEEA, per germline. Trimming left V 3 bases short and J 9 bases short, with 17 bases between. CDR3 length: 14 amino acids. The CDR3 here is CASSLSKGGEAQYF. The CDR3 DNA reads as TGTGCCAGCAGCTTGTCCAAAGGCGGGGAGGCCCAGTACTTC.

In this sample, this clonotype turned up many times. V usage is TRBV14 and J usage is TRBJ2-2; 7 nucleotides line up with TRBD2. Germline V gene lookup returns CDR1 SGHDN and CDR2 FVKESK. The CDR3 covers 16 residues. Losses at the gene ends were 1 base for V and 3 bases for J; bases not matched to a gene: 5. CDR3 in DNA: TGTGCCAGCAGCCAAGTGGGAGGGTTCGACACCGGGGAGCTGTTTTTT. Residues: CASSQVGGFDTGELFF.

This clonotype was picked up many times. The rearrangement links TRBV18 to TRBJ2-2; 9 positions match TRBD2. CDR3 size: 17 residues. Per the germline V gene, CDR1 is KGHSH and CDR2 is LQKENI. V shed 2 bases, J shed 6 bases, and the junction held 10 bases outside the gene matches. The CDR3 DNA reads TGTGCCAGCTCACCAGGGCAGCTAGCGGGAAACGCCGGGGAGCTGTTTTTT. It yields the protein CASSPGQLAGNAGELFF.

This clonotype was found many times. The V and J genes are TRBV5-6 and TRBJ2-3; 10 bases line up with TRBD1. The CDR3 extends over 13 amino acids. The junction had 1 base not matched to a gene; V was cut back by 4 bases and J by 5 bases. Germline V gene sequence: CDR1 SGHDT, CDR2 YYEEEE. The CDR3 reads CASSRDRGDTQYF. The CDR3 coding sequence is TGTGCCAGCAGCCGGGACAGGGGAGATACGCAGTATTTT. The complete variable domain, with remaining parts taken from reference TRBV5-6 and TRBJ2-3, reads DAGVTQSPTHLIKTRGQQVTLRCSPKSGHDTVSWYQQALGQGPQFIFQYYEEEERQRGNFPDRFSGHQFPNYSSELNVNALLLGDSALYLCASSRDRGDTQYFGPGTRLTVL.